The next 19 T cell receptor beta chains were all read from a single sample in a study of shared clonotypes between healthy human individuals. Only in-frame clones appear in the TCRdb table, and some are missing; sequencing was by immunoSEQ multiplex PCR. The data hold roughly 1 million clones, with about 70% observed a single time. Sequenced: memory CD4+ T cells sorted from blood. Regarding subset: CD45RA-negative fraction. The source is a man aged 18 to 30 in good health.

The rearrangement uses TRBV11-2 and TRBJ2-7, with D tentatively TRBD2 (6 bases). Deletions cut 2 bases from V and 2 bases from J, with 10 bases between. CDR1 is SGHAT and CDR2 is FQNNGV in the germline V gene. CDR3 size: 14 residues. The CDR3, as DNA: TGTGCCAGCAGCTTAAATGGAGGGCCCTACGAGCAGTACTTC. Its protein product is CASSLNGGPYEQYF.

This clone occurred a few times. This chain joins TRBV19 and TRBJ2-4; perhaps TRBD1 as D (6 bases). Trimming pared 3 bases from V and 7 bases from J, leaving 16 bases between. This CDR3 region has 15 residues. CDR1 is LNHDA, CDR2 SQIVND, per germline (reference sequence). For the CDR3, the DNA is TGTGCCAGTAGTATCAGGCAGGGGAATGGTAACATTCAGTACTTC. As protein: CASSIRQGNGNIQYF. The full variable domain, with the rest looked up from reference TRBV19 and TRBJ2-4, is DGGITQSPKYLFRKEGQNVTLSCEQNLNHDAMYWYRQDPGQGLRLIYYSQIVNDFQKGDIAEGYSVSREKKESFPLTVTSAQKNPTAFYLCASSIRQGNGNIQYFGAGTRLSVL.

The chain links TRBV5-4 to TRBJ1-2; D not resolved. The CDR3 spans 13 residues. The germline gives CDR1 SGHNT, CDR2 YYREEE (reference sequence). Trimming pared 2 bases from V and 5 bases from J, leaving 10 bases between. CDR3 sequence: CASSLVQTYGYTF. The CDR3 DNA reads TGTGCCAGCAGCTTAGTTCAGACATATGGCTACACCTTC.

Comments on this clone: This CDR3 is also generated by other DNA sequences in the sample. The chain uses TRBV30 and TRBJ2-6, with D perhaps TRBD1 or TRBD2 (5 bases each). This CDR3 is built from 15 residues. In germline, CDR1 is GTSNPN, CDR2 SVGIG (reference sequence). Deletions cut 0 bases from V and 4 bases from J, with 10 bases between. The CDR3 DNA sequence: TGTGCCTGGAGTGTACCAGGGACCGGGGCCAACGTCCTGACTTTC. It translates to CAWSVPGTGANVLTF.

V and J are TRBV7-2 and TRBJ1-6; 9 nucleotides line up with TRBD1. Trimming took 1 base from V and 6 from J; bases not matched to a gene: 4. CDR3 length: 16 amino acids. Germline-derived CDR1 and CDR2 are SGHTA and FQGNSA. The CDR3 region has the DNA TGTGCCAGCAGCTTAGGGTGGGGACAGGGTAATTCACCCCTCCACTTT. Its protein product is CASSLGWGQGNSPLHF.

The V gene is TRBV10-3, the J gene TRBJ1-1; D gene ambiguous. V lost 3 bases and J lost 0, with 8 bases in between. The germline CDR1 and CDR2 sequences are ENHRY and SYGVKD. This CDR3 is built from 14 residues. CDR3 loop: CAISDGSMNTEAFF. The DNA of the CDR3 is TGTGCCATCAGTGATGGGAGCATGAACACTGAAGCTTTCTTT.

The chain employs TRBV4-1 and TRBJ2-7; no clear D gene. This CDR3 is built from 14 residues. Germline values: CDR1 MGHRA, CDR2 YSYEKL. V was trimmed by 0 bases and J by 3 bases, leaving 9 bases between them. CDR3 loop: CASSQDRASYEQYF. The CDR3 DNA sequence: TGCGCCAGCAGCCAAGATCGGGCCAGCTACGAGCAGTACTTC.

This clone has a single count. This chain uses TRBV6-6 with TRBJ2-7, with D perhaps matching TRBD1 or TRBD2 (5 bases each). Per the germline V gene, CDR1 is MNHNY and CDR2 is SVGAGI (reference sequence). Deletions cut 6 bases from V and 2 bases from J, with 14 bases between. This CDR3 has 14 amino acids. DNA for the CDR3: TGTGCCAGCAGCACGGGACGGGGCCCCTACGAGCAGTACTTC. Protein: CASSTGRGPYEQYF.

The genes are TRBV7-9 and TRBJ2-2, with 7 positions matching TRBD1. Losses at the gene ends were 3 bases for V and 5 bases for J; bases not matched to a gene: 3. The CDR3 consists of 14 residues. Germline V CDR1 and CDR2: SEHNR, FQNEAQ (reference sequence). The CDR3: CASSLLQGTGELFF. The CDR3 bases are TGTGCCAGCAGCTTGTTACAGGGGACCGGGGAGCTGTTTTTT. The whole variable domain, remainder taken from reference TRBV7-9 and TRBJ2-2, is DTGVSQNPRHKITKRGQNVTFRCDPISEHNRLYWYRQTLGQGPEFLTYFQNEAQLEKSRLLSDRFSAERPKGSFSTLEIQRTEQGDSAMYLCASSLLQGTGELFFGEGSRLTVL.

A few counts support this clone. This rearrangement joins TRBV6-6 to TRBJ1-5, with TRBD1 matching over 9 bases. The V gene's germline CDR1 is MNHNY and CDR2 SVGAGI (reference sequence). The CDR3 consists of 14 residues. J gave up 11 bases and V 5 bases, and 10 bases lay outside the gene matches. CDR3 region: CASSKGQGGLTQHF. CDR3 nucleotides: TGTGCCAGCAGTAAGGGACAGGGTGGGTTGACCCAGCATTTT.

J is TRBJ1-2 and V is TRBV30; D possibly corresponds to TRBD1 (6 bases). Between the trimmed V and J ends, which lost 0 bases and 0 bases, there was a span of 26 bases. CDR3 length equals 20 residues. Looked up from germline, CDR1 is GTSNPN and CDR2 is SVGIG (reference sequence). DNA for the CDR3: TGTGCCTGGAGTGTAATGGGGGGGCAGTTCGCCCCTCTCTCTAACTATGGCTACACCTTC. Protein product: CAWSVMGGQFAPLSNYGYTF.

The gene calls are TRBV5-1 and TRBJ2-7, with D perhaps TRBD1 (6 bases). Germline V gene data show CDR1 as SGHRS and CDR2 as YFSETQ. The CDR3 covers 15 residues. V gave up 4 bases and J gave up 0 bases, with 14 bases separating them. CDR3 in amino acids: CASSPAGTYSYEQYF. CDR3 DNA: TGCGCCAGCAGCCCGGCCGGGACATACTCCTACGAGCAGTACTTC.

The J gene is TRBJ2-3, the V gene TRBV2; D gene uncertain. The V gene lost 1 base and the J gene lost 7 bases, with 9 bases spanning the gap. CDR1 and CDR2 (germline): SNHLY, FYNNEI. This CDR3 has 13 amino acids. As DNA, the CDR3 is TGTGCCAGCAGTGAAGGACCGTCAAATACGCAGTATTTT. Protein: CASSEGPSNTQYF.

The chain combines TRBV9 with TRBJ2-7; D gene ambiguous. Trimming cost V 0 bases and J 0 bases, with 10 bases left between them. There are 15 residues in the CDR3. The germline V gene has CDR1 SGDLS and CDR2 YYNGEE. The DNA of the CDR3 is TGTGCCAGCAGCGTAGGCGCCCTTAACTCCTACGAGCAGTACTTC. Protein: CASSVGALNSYEQYF.

The chain combines TRBV10-3 with TRBJ2-3, with 8 bases identical to TRBD1. The CDR3 contains 16 residues. The trim removed 6 bases at V and 0 bases at J, leaving 8 bases unmatched. Germline CDR1 ENHRY, CDR2 SYGVKD. In DNA form, the CDR3 reads TGTGCCATCAGAGCCGGACAGGGAGGTAGCACAGATACGCAGTATTTT. It codes for CAIRAGQGGSTDTQYF.

The gene calls are TRBV1 and TRBJ1-2. TRBV1 is marked as a pseudogene. This CDR3 region has 16 residues. The CDR3 spells CTSSQRPPGPRDGYTF. The CDR3 DNA is TGCACCAGCAGCCAAAGACCCCCGGGACCCCGGGATGGCTACACCTTC.

The rearrangement links TRBV6-5 to TRBJ2-7, with D possibly matching TRBD2 (7 bases). CDR1 and CDR2 (germline): MNHEY, SVGAGI. V lost 6 bases, J lost 0 bases, and 15 bases lay in between. This CDR3 has 15 residues. The CDR3 region has the DNA TGTGCCAGCAGCACTCCGGGGGGCCGCTCCTACGAGCAGTACTTC. This codes for CASSTPGGRSYEQYF.

The J gene is TRBJ2-3, the V gene TRBV9; D remains unclear. Trimming took off 1 base at V and 0 bases at J, with 9 bases between the two ends. The germline V gene has CDR1 SGDLS and CDR2 YYNGEE. This CDR3 is 15 amino acids long. CDR3 nucleotide sequence: TGTGCCAGCAGCGTATCTCGTAGTAGCACAGATACGCAGTATTTT. Translating gives CASSVSRSSTDTQYF.

Points on this clone: The sample has other DNA sequences that encode this CDR3 too. The chain couples TRBV7-2 to TRBJ2-7, with TRBD1 identical over 11 bases. Trimming cost V 1 base and J 3 bases; bases outside gene matches: 2. Per germline, CDR1 SGHTA and CDR2 FQGNSA. The length of the CDR3 is 15 residues. The CDR3 DNA follows: TGTGCCAGCAGCTTAGGGGGGACAGGGGGCTACGAGCAGTACTTC. This codes for CASSLGGTGGYEQYF.